The rows below give T cell receptor beta chains drawn from one sample of a study of shared clonotypes between healthy human individuals. Measured with immunoSEQ multiplex PCR; TCRdb has only the in-frame clones, and not every one. The sample has fewer than 400,000 clones, about 74% seen once; the top ten hold about 9.4%. Source material: memory CD4+ T cells sorted from blood. The receptor source for this set is a young man in good health. The CDR3 runs from the conserved cysteine through the conserved F or W. A D gene is named only where the DNA matches it firmly. Not all rows give a size; the values are once, few, many and, for expanded clones, a class.

D	size	V	J	CDR3	DNA
-	-	TRBV27	TRBJ1-4	CASSRTVAGGEKLFF	TGTGCCAGCAGCCGCACAGTAGCGGGTGGTGAAAAACTGTTTTTT
-	-	TRBV27	TRBJ1-1	CASSAGYTEAFF	TGTGCCAGCAGTGCAGGCTACACTGAAGCTTTCTTT
-	-	TRBV29-1	TRBJ2-5	CSVRGGTGRETQYF	TGCAGCGTTCGAGGGGGGACCGGGCGGGAGACCCAGTACTTC
-	few	TRBV2	TRBJ2-1	CASSPDNEQFF	TGTGCCAGCAGTCCCGACAATGAGCAGTTCTTC
TRBD2	-	TRBV7-9	TRBJ2-1	CASRYSGRVYNEQFF	TGTGCCAGCAGATACAGCGGGAGGGTATACAATGAGCAGTTCTTC
-	-	TRBV7-6	TRBJ1-3	CASGAGGNTIYF	TGTGCCAGCGGAGCCGGAGGAAACACCATATATTTT
-	-	TRBV19	TRBJ2-5	CASTDRYSETQYF	TGTGCCAGTACTGACAGATACTCAGAGACCCAGTACTTC
-	few	TRBV5-1	TRBJ2-7	CASSLSRHRGASYEQYF	TGCGCCAGCAGCTTGAGTCGCCATAGGGGGGCCTCCTACGAGCAGTACTTC
TRBD1	-	TRBV2	TRBJ1-2	CASSFRQGQGYTF	TGTGCCAGCAGCTTCCGACAGGGTCAAGGCTACACCTTC
TRBD2	-	TRBV9	TRBJ2-7	CASSVGGSGRFFDEQYF	TGTGCCAGCAGCGTAGGGGGTAGCGGGAGGTTCTTCGACGAGCAGTACTTC
-	-	TRBV27	TRBJ1-2	CASSTGSDYGYTF	TGTGCCAGCAGTACCGGGTCGGACTATGGCTACACCTTC
TRBD1	-	TRBV29-1	TRBJ2-2	CSVNLGGARITGELFF	TGCAGCGTTAACTTAGGGGGCGCGAGAATAACCGGGGAGCTGTTTTTT
-	-	TRBV20-1	TRBJ1-1	CSANGDTEAFF	TGCAGTGCTAACGGGGACACTGAAGCTTTCTTT
TRBD1	-	TRBV6-1	TRBJ1-1	CASSDRQGNTEAFF	TGTGCCAGCAGTGATCGACAGGGGAACACTGAAGCTTTCTTT
TRBD2	-	TRBV10-1	TRBJ2-7	CASSESSSGGRSYEQYF	TGCGCCAGCAGTGAGTCCTCCTCGGGCGGGAGATCCTACGAGCAGTACTTC
-	-	TRBV5-8	TRBJ2-7	CASSFGTSSYEQYF	TGTGCCAGCAGCTTTGGCACCAGCTCCTACGAGCAGTACTTC
-	-	TRBV6-1	TRBJ2-1	CASTEGPRRNEQFF	TGTGCCAGCACGGAAGGCCCTAGACGTAATGAGCAGTTCTTC
TRBD1	once	TRBV30	TRBJ1-1	CAWSVGQGTEAFF	TGTGCCTGGAGTGTAGGACAGGGCACTGAAGCTTTCTTT
-	-	TRBV5-4	TRBJ1-2	CASSLDQGNYGYTF	TGTGCCAGCAGCTTGGACCAGGGGAACTATGGCTACACCTTC
-	-	TRBV18	TRBJ1-5	CASSPRAQGTDQPQHF	TGTGCCAGCTCACCAAGGGCGCAGGGCACCGATCAGCCCCAGCATTTT
-	-	TRBV19	TRBJ2-3	CASSIGVEGTDTQYF	TGTGCCAGTAGTATAGGTGTGGAGGGCACAGATACGCAGTATTTT
TRBD2	few	TRBV4-3	TRBJ2-2	CASSHPGLAENTGELFF	TGCGCCAGCAGCCACCCGGGACTAGCGGAGAACACCGGGGAGCTGTTTTTT
TRBD1	-	TRBV27	TRBJ1-5	CASSLTGVNQPQHF	TGTGCCAGCAGCCTAACAGGGGTAAATCAGCCCCAGCATTTT
-	few	TRBV7-2	TRBJ2-4	CASSGLGWRGNIQYF	TGTGCCAGCAGCGGTCTGGGCTGGCGGGGAAACATTCAGTACTTC
-	once	TRBV7-2	TRBJ1-2	CASSSAKLRGYTF	TGTGCCAGCAGCTCGGCCAAGTTGAGGGGCTACACCTTC
-	-	TRBV6-1	TRBJ2-7	CASSERRDLEQYF	TGTGCCAGCAGTGAAAGGAGAGATCTCGAGCAGTACTTC
TRBD1	few	TRBV28	TRBJ1-2	CASIQGGQGIYGYTF	TGTGCCAGCATCCAAGGGGGACAGGGGATCTATGGCTACACCTTC
TRBD2	few	TRBV30	TRBJ2-1	CAWSVPAGDNEQFF	TGTGCCTGGAGTGTACCAGCGGGAGACAATGAGCAGTTCTTC
TRBD2	-	TRBV9	TRBJ2-1	CASSVTTSGQVEQFF	TGTGCCAGCAGCGTAACCACTAGCGGGCAAGTGGAGCAGTTCTTC
-	-	TRBV9	TRBJ1-2	CASSVDPAPLDYGYTF	TGTGCCAGCAGCGTAGACCCAGCCCCCCTAGACTATGGCTACACCTTC
-	-	TRBV29-1	TRBJ2-3	CSVDRGGSQQYF	TGCAGCGTTGACAGGGGGGGGTCCCAACAGTATTTT
-	-	TRBV5-6	TRBJ1-6	CASSLQGAASPLHF	TGTGCCAGCAGCTTACAGGGTGCCGCGTCACCCCTCCACTTT
-	-	TRBV5-1	TRBJ2-1	CASSYSRSNNEQFF	TGCGCCAGCAGCTATAGCAGAAGTAACAATGAGCAGTTCTTC
TRBD2	-	TRBV27	TRBJ2-7	CASSPLASGRYEQYF	TGTGCCAGCAGTCCCCTAGCGAGCGGGAGGTACGAGCAGTACTTC
-	-	TRBV5-1	TRBJ1-4	CASSLKSQQAGNEKLFF	TGCGCCAGCAGCTTAAAGAGTCAACAGGCGGGTAATGAAAAACTGTTTTTT
TRBD1	-	TRBV6-1	TRBJ2-1	CASSEGIDRGPYNEQFF	TGTGCCAGCAGTGAAGGTATCGACAGGGGCCCCTACAATGAGCAGTTCTTC
TRBD2	-	TRBV5-4	TRBJ2-3	CASSLVGREEDTQYF	TGTGCCAGCAGCTTGGTTGGACGGGAGGAAGATACGCAGTATTTT
-	once	TRBV7-6	TRBJ1-1	CASSKNPNTEAFF	TGTGCCAGCAGCAAGAATCCCAACACTGAAGCTTTCTTT
-	-	TRBV7-8	TRBJ2-5	CASSFGIGETQYF	TGTGCCAGCAGCTTCGGAATTGGGGAGACCCAGTACTTC
TRBD2	few	TRBV4-3	TRBJ2-1	CASSGLAGVGNEQFF	TGCGCCAGCAGCGGACTAGCGGGAGTTGGGAATGAGCAGTTCTTC
TRBD1	-	TRBV19	TRBJ1-1	CASSYQGAVNTEAFF	TGTGCCAGTAGTTACCAGGGGGCGGTGAACACTGAAGCTTTCTTT
TRBD1	-	TRBV10-3	TRBJ1-1	CATQRQGRDTEAFF	TGTGCCACCCAAAGACAGGGACGGGACACTGAAGCTTTCTTT
-	-	TRBV10-2	TRBJ2-5	CASSGSGGGSAETQYF	TGCGCCAGCAGTGGCTCGGGGGGCGGGAGTGCGGAGACCCAGTACTTC
TRBD1	many	TRBV7-3	TRBJ2-3	CASSQQGTSTDTQYF	TGTGCCAGCAGCCAACAGGGGACGAGCACAGATACGCAGTATTTT
TRBD2	-	TRBV11-2	TRBJ2-1	CASSTGTSGSGYNEQFF	TGTGCCAGCAGCACCGGGACTAGCGGGAGCGGGTACAATGAGCAGTTCTTC
-	once	TRBV19	TRBJ1-5	CASSHGPLGQPQHF	TGTGCCAGTAGTCACGGACCCTTAGGGCAGCCCCAGCATTTT
-	-	TRBV30	TRBJ2-5	CAWSVRGNQYF	TGTGCCTGGAGTGTAAGAGGGAACCAGTACTTC